This passage covers 11 T cell receptor beta chains from one sample sequenced in a study of regulatory T cells in long-lasting Graves disease. Relying on iRepertoire HTBI primers and Arm-PCR of CDR3 regions, the team built TCR beta libraries. TCRdb re-analysed the multiplex PCR reads in MiXCR, keeping a single row per CDR3 protein. The sample holds around 450,000 distinct CDR3 sequences; 15% to 20% are singletons and the top ten take 12%. Time point reported: newly diagnosed GD, antithyroid drugs for less than 3 months. Generation of the TCR library employed RNA extracted from PBMCs. This same sample was also taken into another study, of T cells in Graves' hyperthyroidism and ophthalmopathy.

This specimen was peripheral blood mononuclear cells (PBMCs), taken at new diagnosis, from a patient treated with antithyroid drugs. These receptors were taken from a man aged 35-49 years with Graves disease.

Ten or more counts support this clonotype. This chain links TRBV7-2 with TRBJ2-5; TRBD2 matches at 7 bases. V was clipped by 5 bases and J by 3 bases; unmatched bases: 9. The CDR3 contains 15 residues. Germline lookup yields CDR1 SGHTA and CDR2 FQGNSA. CDR3 in DNA: TGTGCCAGCAGCGCTCTGGGGGGGGAGGAAGAGACCCAGTACTTC. Protein product: CASSALGGEEETQYF.

This clonotype was seen a few times. V and J are TRBV29-1 and TRBJ2-1; TRBD2 matches at 7 bases. CDR1 and CDR2 from the germline V gene are SQVTM and ANQGSEA. The CDR3 covers 14 residues. With V trimmed by 7 bases and J by 1 base, 7 bases remained unmatched. The CDR3 loop reads CSAEGTNSYNEQFF. CDR3 DNA: TGCAGCGCCGAGGGGACTAATTCCTACAATGAGCAGTTCTTC.

This clonotype was counted many times. This rearrangement joins TRBV2 to TRBJ2-7; D unclear. V was cut by 4 bases and J by 3 bases, with 7 bases left in between. The CDR3 loop spans 12 amino acids. Germline CDR1 reads SNHLY; CDR2 reads FYNNEI. CDR3 DNA sequence: TGTGCCAGCAGTGCAACGAGCTACGAGCAGTACTTC. This codes for CASSATSYEQYF.

This clonotype has ten or more counts. V gene TRBV20-1 combines with J gene TRBJ2-1; D is uncertain. Per the germline V gene, CDR1 is DFQATT and CDR2 is SNEGSKA (reference sequence). The CDR3 length is 11 residues. V gave up 0 bases and J gave up 15 bases, with 12 bases separating them. DNA for the CDR3: TGCAGTGCTAGAGATCCTCTAGTACCGTTCTTC. This gives the protein CSARDPLVPFF.

This clonotype appeared many times. The chain is built from TRBV5-1 and TRBJ2-2; D unresolved. V was cut by 1 base and J by 1 base, with 8 bases left in between. CDR1 SGHRS and CDR2 YFSETQ come from the germline V gene. The CDR3 runs 15 residues. CDR3: CASSLLARNTGELFF. CDR3 DNA: TGCGCCAGCAGCTTGCTGGCTAGGAACACCGGGGAGCTGTTTTTT.

This clonotype was found a few times. DNA for the CDR3: TGTGCCAGCAGCCAAGAAGTCCCGTCGGGGGGTCGAGAGACCCAGTACTTC. It codes for CASSQEVPSGGRETQYF. The V call is TRBV4-2, the J call TRBJ2-5; the match to TRBD2 covers 7 bases. This CDR3 contains 17 residues. J gave up 4 bases and V 0 bases, and 11 bases lay outside the gene matches. Germline values: CDR1 LGHNA, CDR2 YNFKEQ.

This clonotype has a count of ten or more. The chain joins TRBV12-5 to TRBJ2-7; no firm D call. The ends were cut back, 6 bases at V and 5 bases at J, with 11 bases in the middle. Looked up from germline, CDR1 is LGHNT and CDR2 is FRNRAP. The CDR3 has 12 amino acids. CDR3 DNA: TGTGCTAGTGGCCCCGAAGCCCACGAGCAGTACTTC. Its translation: CASGPEAHEQYF.

The sample holds many counts of this clonotype. The rearrangement links TRBV18 to TRBJ1-2, with D uncertain. The CDR3 is 14 amino acids. V lost 2 bases and J 6 bases, leaving 13 bases between the germline ends. Germline V CDR1 and CDR2: KGHSH, LQKENI. CDR3 bases: TGTGCCAGCTCACCAGCGGTCTCTACAGATGGCTACACCTTC. It codes for CASSPAVSTDGYTF.

The chain combines TRBV4-1 with TRBJ2-7, with 9 bases identical to TRBD1. The CDR3 extends over 15 amino acids. The junction had 8 bases not matched to a gene; V was cut back by 4 bases and J by 4 bases. CDR1 and CDR2 (germline): MGHRA, YSYEKL. CDR3 in DNA: TGCGCCAGCAGCCCTCGCTCCGGGACAGGGTACGAGCAGTACTTC. Its translation is CASSPRSGTGYEQYF.

This clonotype has at least ten counts. This chain connects TRBV18 to TRBJ1-1; D is ambiguous. In germline, CDR1 is KGHSH, CDR2 LQKENI. The length of the CDR3 is 13 residues. V dropped 6 bases and J dropped 1 base, with 9 bases sitting between them. The CDR3, as DNA: TGTGCCAGCTCTCGGGAGCAGAACACTGAAGCTTTCTTT. It encodes CASSREQNTEAFF.

V is TRBV19 and J is TRBJ1-2; D call uncertain. The CDR3 is 11 amino acids. The germline V gene encodes CDR1 LNHDA and CDR2 SQIVND (reference sequence). Deletions cut 6 bases from V and 8 bases from J, with 10 bases between. The CDR3 DNA reads TGTGCCAGTAGAGGATACCAGGGCTACACCTTC. This translates into CASRGYQGYTF.